These 14 T cell receptor beta chains were sequenced from one sample in a study of CD8 T cells in ankylosing spondylitis. TCRdb re-called the 5' RACE reads with MiXCR, one entry per CDR3 protein. The table shows about 310,000 distinct CDR3 sequences, with roughly 20% occurring only once. Material: blood, either unsorted or a sorted T cell fraction (not recorded which). These receptors all stem from a female donor with ankylosing spondylitis or in good health (not recorded which).

This clonotype turned up a few times. The chain is built from TRBV6-1 and TRBJ2-1; 12 bases align to TRBD2. The junction had 6 bases not matched to a gene; V was cut back by 6 bases and J by 0 bases. Germline V CDR1 and CDR2: MNHNS, SASEGT. This CDR3 region has 17 residues. The CDR3 reads CASRTPGLAGSYNEQFF. DNA for the CDR3: TGTGCCAGCAGAACTCCGGGACTAGCGGGCTCCTACAATGAGCAGTTCTTC.

The sample holds a few counts of this clonotype. This chain connects TRBV5-6 to TRBJ2-2; no reliable D call. V dropped 3 bases and J dropped 11 bases, with 8 bases sitting between them. The length of the CDR3 is 11 residues. Looked up from germline, CDR1 is SGHDT and CDR2 is YYEEEE. The CDR3 loop reads CASSSRAELFF. The CDR3 coding sequence is TGTGCCAGCAGCTCCCGGGCCGAGCTGTTTTTT.

A few counts support this clonotype. The chain uses TRBV5-1 and TRBJ2-1; 9 bases are shared with TRBD2. This CDR3 region has 15 residues. Trimming cost V 1 base and J 2 bases; bases outside gene matches: 1. The germline CDR1 and CDR2 sequences are SGHRS and YFSETQ. Here the CDR3 DNA reads TGCGCCAGCAGCTTGACTAGCGGGCCCTACAATGAGCAGTTCTTC. Translated: CASSLTSGPYNEQFF.

The chain joins TRBV10-3 to TRBJ1-3; D gene ambiguous. Germline V gives CDR1 ENHRY, CDR2 SYGVKD. The CDR3 consists of 14 residues. V lost 3 bases and J 0 bases, leaving 6 bases between the germline ends. As DNA, the CDR3 is TGTGCCATCAGTGAACGGAGCTCTGGAAACACCATATATTTT. Translation: CAISERSSGNTIYF.

The V and J genes are TRBV7-2 and TRBJ1-2; D gene ambiguous. Deletions cut 3 bases from V and 8 bases from J, with 13 bases between. The CDR3 sequence is 13 residues long. CDR1 is SGHTA and CDR2 is FQGNSA in the germline V gene. The CDR3 loop is CASSLSLNGGYTF. The CDR3 bases are TGTGCCAGCAGCTTGAGCCTGAATGGGGGCTACACCTTC.

This clonotype came up a few times. J is TRBJ2-1 and V is TRBV10-3, with D uncertain. V was shortened by 3 bases and J by 10 bases, with 19 bases between the two germline ends. The CDR3 sequence is 15 residues long. Germline CDR1 is ENHRY and CDR2 is SYGVKD. In nucleotides, the CDR3 is TGTGCCATCAGTGATGGGCGGACCAAGGTAGGGGAGCAGTTCTTC. Its translation is CAISDGRTKVGEQFF.

In its sample, this clonotype was seen a few times. V and J are TRBV5-1 and TRBJ2-2; 9 bases map to TRBD1. Trimming cost V 7 bases and J 1 base; bases outside gene matches: 8. Germline loops: CDR1 SGHRS, CDR2 YFSETQ. CDR3 length: 16 amino acids. CDR3 bases: TGCGCCAGCGAAGACTCGGGACAGGGGAACACCGGGGAGCTGTTTTTT. Translated, it gives CASEDSGQGNTGELFF.

This clonotype turned up a few times. V usage is TRBV3-1 and J usage is TRBJ2-1; 8 bases match TRBD2. V shed 6 bases and J 15 bases; nucleotides not matched to a gene: 7. From germline, CDR1 is LGHDT and CDR2 YNNKEL (reference sequence). The CDR3 contains 11 residues. The DNA for the CDR3 is TGTGCCAGCAGGGCAGCGGGAGCCCCGTTCTTC. Its translation is CASRAAGAPFF.

This clonotype was seen just once. The V call is TRBV29-1, the J call TRBJ2-7; 10 bases fit TRBD1. The germline V gene encodes CDR1 SQVTM and CDR2 ANQGSEA. The CDR3 is made up of 13 amino acids. With 7 bases clipped from V and 2 bases from J, the junction kept 5 bases outside the gene matches. This chain's CDR3 is CSARGTGAYEQYF. DNA of the CDR3: TGCAGCGCCAGGGGGACAGGGGCCTACGAGCAGTACTTC.

This clonotype was detected many times. The CDR3, as DNA: TGTGCCAGCAGGGACCCGTCCGTGAACACTGAAGCTTTCTTT. Translated: CASRDPSVNTEAFF. This chain connects TRBV6-1 to TRBJ1-1; D is unresolved. The germline CDR1 and CDR2 sequences are MNHNS and SASEGT. V lost 6 bases and J lost 0, with 11 bases in between. The CDR3 is made up of 14 amino acids.

The chain employs TRBV27 and TRBJ2-7; D uncertain. V dropped 6 bases and J dropped 0 bases, with 15 bases sitting between them. In germline, CDR1 is MNHEY, CDR2 SMNVEV (reference sequence). There are 15 residues in the CDR3. The CDR3 DNA follows: TGTGCCAGCAGCCCGTTTAGGAGCAGCTCCTACGAGCAGTACTTC. Encoded protein: CASSPFRSSSYEQYF.

This clonotype has more than one count but fewer than ten. The chain joins TRBV11-3 to TRBJ1-1; no reliable D call. Per the germline V gene, CDR1 is SGHNT and CDR2 is YENEEA. The CDR3 length is 14 residues. V lost 5 bases, J lost 1 base, and 11 bases lay in between. The CDR3 reads CASSVSRSNTEAFF. CDR3 DNA: TGTGCCAGCAGCGTCTCCCGATCGAACACTGAAGCTTTCTTT.

A few counts support this clonotype. Here the CDR3 reads CASSRGTPSSYEQYF. The CDR3 DNA sequence: TGCGCCAGCAGCAGGGGGACGCCTAGCTCCTACGAGCAGTACTTC. The genes are TRBV5-1 and TRBJ2-7; D may be TRBD1 (6 bases). Germline V gene data show CDR1 as SGHRS and CDR2 as YFSETQ. The ends were cut back, 4 bases at V and 0 bases at J, with 14 bases in the middle. The CDR3 runs 15 residues. Together with reference TRBV5-1 and TRBJ2-7, the CDR3 gives the full variable domain: KAGVTQTPRYLIKTRGQQVTLSCSPISGHRSVSWYQQTPGQGLQFLFEYFSETQRNKGNFPGRFSGRQFSNSRSEMNVSTLELGDSALYLCASSRGTPSSYEQYFGPGTRLTVT.

This clonotype came up a few times. The J gene is TRBJ2-6, the V gene TRBV6-1, with D possibly matching TRBD1 (6 bases). CDR3 size: 14 residues. V dropped 11 bases and J dropped 4 bases, with 15 bases sitting between them. Germline-derived CDR1 and CDR2 are MNHNS and SASEGT. Here the CDR3 DNA reads TGTGCCGCTAGTGGGGGCGCCGGGGCCAACGTCCTGACTTTC. As protein: CAASGGAGANVLTF.